The rows below give T cell receptor beta chains drawn from one sample of a study of shared clonotypes between healthy human individuals. Here immunoSEQ multiplex PCR was the method, and the copy in TCRdb shows in-frame clones only, minus some. The profile covers hundreds of thousands of clones, with approximately 96% appearing a single time and more than 0.085% taken by the ten largest. Specimen: naive CD8+ T cells sorted from blood. These receptors originate from a woman aged 25 to 39 in good health. Each CDR3 is given with its conserved first and last residue. The D gene is left open where the match is weak. A row's size may be missing; if present it is once, few, many or a size class.

TRBD2	TRBJ2-7	TRBV10-2	NA	TGCGCCAGCAGCGGGGAAGGGACTAGCGGGAACGTCTACGAGCAGTACTTC	CASSGEGTSGNVYEQYF
TRBD2	TRBJ2-7	TRBV6-1	NA	TGTGCCAGCAGTCCTTCTAGCGGGGCCCCCTACGAGCAGTACTTC	CASSPSSGAPYEQYF
NA	TRBJ2-3	TRBV11-2	NA	TGTGCCAGCCTCCTTGTGACTCGAGGAGTGGAAGATACGCAGTATTTT	CASLLVTRGVEDTQYF
TRBD2	TRBJ2-5	TRBV28	NA	TGTGCCAGCAGTTGGCTAGCGGGAAGGGAGACCCAGTACTTC	CASSWLAGRETQYF
TRBD2	TRBJ2-7	TRBV28	NA	TGTGCCAGCAGGGGGCTAGCGGGAGCCGGCGAGCAGTACTTC	CASRGLAGAGEQYF
NA	TRBJ1-1	TRBV5-1	few	TGCGCCAGCAGCTTGGTGAGCACTGAAGCTTTCTTT	CASSLVSTEAFF
NA	TRBJ2-1	TRBV11-2	NA	TGTGCCAGCAGCTCCTCTGGGGCGTACAATGAGCAGTTCTTC	CASSSSGAYNEQFF
TRBD2	TRBJ2-3	TRBV11-2	NA	TGTGCCAGCAGCTTATCGGCTAGCGGGATAACAGATACGCAGTATTTT	CASSLSASGITDTQYF
NA	TRBJ1-6	TRBV30	NA	TGTGCCTGGAGTGTAGGAGGTTTGGGTTCACCCCTCCACTTT	CAWSVGGLGSPLHF
TRBD1	TRBJ1-4	TRBV7-2	NA	TGTGCCAGCAGCTTAGCCAGACAGGGGGCCGGGTTAAGATCCGAAAAACTGTTTTTT	CASSLARQGAGLRSEKLFF
NA	TRBJ2-5	TRBV28	NA	TGTGCCAGCAGTTGGAAGGCACAAGAGACCCAGTACTTC	CASSWKAQETQYF
TRBD2	TRBJ2-7	TRBV6-6	NA	TGTGCCAGCAGTTACACCGGACTAGCCGGACACGAGCAGTACTTC	CASSYTGLAGHEQYF
NA	TRBJ1-3	TRBV6-6	once	TGTGCCAGCAGTTACTCGGAGGGATCTGGAAACACCATATATTTT	CASSYSEGSGNTIYF
TRBD1	TRBJ2-7	TRBV19	NA	TGTGCCAGTAGTTCAGGACAGGGACCCTACGAGCAGTACTTC	CASSSGQGPYEQYF
NA	TRBJ1-5	TRBV5-6	NA	TGTGCCAGCAGCTTGGGGGCAGGGCCCCGGCAGCCCCAGCATTTT	CASSLGAGPRQPQHF
NA	TRBJ2-1	TRBV19	NA	TGTGCCAGTAGTATAGATGGCCCGACCCGGCAGCGAAACAATGAGCAGTTCTTC	CASSIDGPTRQRNNEQFF
NA	TRBJ2-3	TRBV27	NA	TGTGCCAGCAGTCCCTCCACAGGTCTTACAGATACGCAGTATTTT	CASSPSTGLTDTQYF
NA	TRBJ1-4	TRBV4-1	NA	TGCGCCAGCAGCCAAGTCCAGGGAGCTAATGAAAAACTGTTTTTT	CASSQVQGANEKLFF
TRBD2	TRBJ2-5	TRBV7-7	once	TGTGCCAGCAGCTTAGGACTAGCGGAAGAGACCCAGTACTTC	CASSLGLAEETQYF
TRBD2	TRBJ2-7	TRBV19	NA	TGTGCCACAAGAAAGGGGCTAGCGGGATGGGAGCAGTACTTC	CATRKGLAGWEQYF
TRBD1	TRBJ1-2	TRBV27	NA	TGTGCCAGCAGGCCAGGGACAGATTCCTATGGCTACACCTTC	CASRPGTDSYGYTF
TRBD1	TRBJ1-1	TRBV7-2	NA	TGTGCCAGCAGCCCCCGTTGGGGACAGCAAATGAACACTGAAGCTTTCTTT	CASSPRWGQQMNTEAFF
NA	TRBJ1-2	TRBV19	NA	TGTGCCAGTAGTTCCGGACAGACTTATGGCTACACCTTC	CASSSGQTYGYTF
NA	TRBJ2-3	TRBV27	NA	TGTGCCAGCAGTTCCCCGACAGATACGCAGTATTTT	CASSSPTDTQYF
NA	TRBJ1-2	TRBV11-2	NA	TGTGCCAGCAGCTTAATCCCTTTCCGAGGCTACACCTTC	CASSLIPFRGYTF
TRBD2	TRBJ2-7	TRBV14	NA	TGTGCCAGCAGCCCCAGTTATGGGGAAGCGGGGGCGCTCCACTACGAGCAGTACTTC	CASSPSYGEAGALHYEQYF
NA	TRBJ2-7	TRBV27	NA	TGTGCCAGCAGCACTCACCGGGCAGCCTACGAGCAGTACTTC	CASSTHRAAYEQYF
NA	TRBJ1-1	TRBV10-3	NA	TGTGCCATCAGTGAGGCTACAGGGAACACTGAAGCTTTCTTT	CAISEATGNTEAFF
TRBD2	TRBJ2-1	TRBV7-6	NA	TGTGCCAGCAGCTTAGGACTAGCGGGGTCCCCCGAGCAGTTCTTC	CASSLGLAGSPEQFF
NA	TRBJ2-1	TRBV7-3	NA	TGTGCCAGCAGCCCTACCCCCGAGACAGGAGGCAATGAGCAGTTCTTC	CASSPTPETGGNEQFF
TRBD1	TRBJ2-1	TRBV9	NA	TGTGCCAGCAGCGCGGTTGAGACAGGGTACAATGAGCAGTTCTTC	CASSAVETGYNEQFF
NA	TRBJ1-2	TRBV20-1	few	TGCAGTCCAGGCTATGGCTACACCTTC	CSPGYGYTF
NA	TRBJ2-7	TRBV29-1	NA	TGCAGCGTTGTGGGAGGGGACAGGCTGACCTACGAGCAGTACTTC	CSVVGGDRLTYEQYF
NA	TRBJ2-2	TRBV5-6	NA	TGTGCCAGCAGCTTGGAATACACCGGGGAGCTGTTTTTT	CASSLEYTGELFF
TRBD1	TRBJ1-1	TRBV9	few	TGTGCCAGCAGCCTCGGACAGGGGGCTTCTGAAGCTTTCTTT	CASSLGQGASEAFF
NA	TRBJ2-1	TRBV27	NA	TGTGCCAGCAGCCTGTTGGGACACAATGAGCAGTTCTTC	CASSLLGHNEQFF
NA	TRBJ2-3	TRBV27	NA	TGTGCCAGCAGCCAGGATATGGATACGCAGTATTTT	CASSQDMDTQYF
NA	TRBJ2-7	TRBV4-1	NA	TGCGCCAGCAGCCAGACTGGGGACAAGACCTACGAGCAGTACTTC	CASSQTGDKTYEQYF
NA	TRBJ2-3	TRBV6-5	few	TGTGCCAGCAGTTATGCGAGCCGGGACACAGATACGCAGTATTTT	CASSYASRDTDTQYF
NA	TRBJ2-2	TRBV6-6	NA	TGTGCCAGCAGTTTCGGGATAGCCGGGGAGCTGTTTTTT	CASSFGIAGELFF
NA	TRBJ1-5	TRBV10-3	NA	TGTGCCATCAGTGAGACCCATAGCAATCAGCCCCAGCATTTT	CAISETHSNQPQHF
NA	TRBJ2-7	TRBV27	NA	TGTGCCAGCAGTTTAGGCCCTTCCTACGAGCAGTACTTC	CASSLGPSYEQYF
TRBD1	TRBJ2-3	TRBV10-3	NA	TGTGCCATCAGTGCCGGGACAGGGAGAACAGATACGCAGTATTTT	CAISAGTGRTDTQYF